This TCR beta chain comes out of a study of blood T cell repertoires in COVID-19. Study details: Samples taken during acute and convalescent COVID-19 were collected in the United States, Italy and Spain.

Recovery meant two consecutive negative NP/OP PCR tests, professional clearance, or resolved symptoms. Sequenced by immunoSEQ multiplex PCR; TCRdb stores in-frame clones only, minus some. The table shows under 300,000 clones, with roughly 86% occurring only once. CDR3 length: 17 residues. Germline-derived CDR1 and CDR2 are MDHEN and SYDVKM. V shed 4 bases and J shed 0 bases, with 18 bases lying between them. Sequenced material: PBMCs or T cells enriched from blood (not recorded which). The chain employs TRBV28 and TRBJ1-2; maybe TRBD1 (6 bases). The sequence was collected from a woman aged 25 to 39 who had recovered from COVID-19. As DNA, the CDR3 is TGTGCCAGCAGTTCGAACAAAAGGACAGCGGCTAACTATGGCTACACCTTC. This encodes CASSSNKRTAANYGYTF.